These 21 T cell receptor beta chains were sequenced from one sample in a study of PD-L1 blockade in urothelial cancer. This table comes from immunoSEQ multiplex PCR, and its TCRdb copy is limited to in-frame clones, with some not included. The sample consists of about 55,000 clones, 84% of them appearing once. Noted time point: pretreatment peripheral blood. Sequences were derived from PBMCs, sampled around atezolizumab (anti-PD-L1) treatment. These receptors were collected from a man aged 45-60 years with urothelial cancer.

The CDR3 is CASRHAIGVTEAFF. CDR3 DNA: TGTGCCAGCAGACACGCAATAGGGGTTACTGAAGCTTTCTTT. This chain joins TRBV5-6 and TRBJ1-1, with D possibly matching TRBD1 (5 bases). Trimming left V 5 bases short and J 5 bases short, with 16 bases between. Germline V gene sequence: CDR1 SGHDT, CDR2 YYEEEE. The CDR3 runs 14 residues.

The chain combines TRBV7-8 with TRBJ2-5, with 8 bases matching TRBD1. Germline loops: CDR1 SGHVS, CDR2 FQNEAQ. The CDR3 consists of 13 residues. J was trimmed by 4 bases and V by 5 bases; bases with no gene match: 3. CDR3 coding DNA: TGTGCCAGCAGCGGCAGGGGGCGAGAGACCCAGTACTTC. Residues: CASSGRGRETQYF.

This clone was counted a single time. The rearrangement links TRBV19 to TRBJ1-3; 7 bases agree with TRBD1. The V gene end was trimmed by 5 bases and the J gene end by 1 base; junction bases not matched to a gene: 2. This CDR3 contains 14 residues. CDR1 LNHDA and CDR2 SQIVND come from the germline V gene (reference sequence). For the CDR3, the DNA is TGTGCCAGTAGTTCAGGGGGATCTGGAAACACCATATATTTT. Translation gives CASSSGGSGNTIYF.

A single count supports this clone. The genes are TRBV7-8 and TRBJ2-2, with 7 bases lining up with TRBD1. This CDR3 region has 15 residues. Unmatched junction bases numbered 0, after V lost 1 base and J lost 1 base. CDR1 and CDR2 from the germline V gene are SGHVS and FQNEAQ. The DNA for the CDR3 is TGTGCCAGCAGCTTAGGGGACAGGAACACCGGGGAGCTGTTTTTT. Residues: CASSLGDRNTGELFF. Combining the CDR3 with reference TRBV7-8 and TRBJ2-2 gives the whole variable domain GAGVSQSPRYKVAKRGQDVALRCDPISGHVSLFWYQQALGQGPEFLTYFQNEAQLDKSGLPSDRFFAERPEGSVSTLKIQRTQQEDSAVYLCASSLGDRNTGELFFGEGSRLTVL.

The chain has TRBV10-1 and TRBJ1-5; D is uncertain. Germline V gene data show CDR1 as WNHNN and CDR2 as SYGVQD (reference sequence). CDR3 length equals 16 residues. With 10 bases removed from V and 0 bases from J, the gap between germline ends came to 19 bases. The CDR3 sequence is CATKKRTTYSNQPQHF. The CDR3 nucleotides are TGCGCCACCAAGAAAAGGACTACATATAGCAATCAGCCCCAGCATTTT.

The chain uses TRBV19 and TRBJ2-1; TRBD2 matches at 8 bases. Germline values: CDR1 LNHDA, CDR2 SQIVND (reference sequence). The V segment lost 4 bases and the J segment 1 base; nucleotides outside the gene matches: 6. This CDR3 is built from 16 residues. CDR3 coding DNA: TGTGCCAGTAGTAGACCGGGACTAGGGTCCTACAATGAGCAGTTCTTC. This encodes CASSRPGLGSYNEQFF.

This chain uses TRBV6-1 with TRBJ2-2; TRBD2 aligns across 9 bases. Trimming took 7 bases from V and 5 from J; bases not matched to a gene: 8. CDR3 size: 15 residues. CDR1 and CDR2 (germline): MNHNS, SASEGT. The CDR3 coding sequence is TGTGCCAGCAATTTTATAGCGGGAGAAACCGGGGAGCTGTTTTTT. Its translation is CASNFIAGETGELFF.

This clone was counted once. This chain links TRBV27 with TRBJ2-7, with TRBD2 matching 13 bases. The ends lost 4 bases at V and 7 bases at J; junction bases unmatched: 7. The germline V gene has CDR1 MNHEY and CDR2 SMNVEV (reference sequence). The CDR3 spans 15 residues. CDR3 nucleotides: TGTGCCAGCAGTTCTGGACTAGCGGGAGCCTGGGAGCAGTACTTC. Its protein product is CASSSGLAGAWEQYF.

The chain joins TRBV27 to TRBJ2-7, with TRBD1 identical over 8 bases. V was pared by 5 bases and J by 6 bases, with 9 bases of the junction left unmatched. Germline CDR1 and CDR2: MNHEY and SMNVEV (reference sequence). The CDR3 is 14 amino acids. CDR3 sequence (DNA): TGTGCCAGCAGTGAGAGACAGGGGAGTCGCGAGCAGTACTTC. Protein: CASSERQGSREQYF.

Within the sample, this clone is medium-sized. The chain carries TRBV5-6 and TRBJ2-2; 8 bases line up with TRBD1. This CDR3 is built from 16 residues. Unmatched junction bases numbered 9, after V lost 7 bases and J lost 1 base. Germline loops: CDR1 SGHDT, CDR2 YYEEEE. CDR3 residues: CASARLGTGNTGELFF. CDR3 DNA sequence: TGTGCCAGCGCCCGGTTGGGGACAGGGAACACCGGGGAGCTGTTTTTT. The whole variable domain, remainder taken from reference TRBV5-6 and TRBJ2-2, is DAGVTQSPTHLIKTRGQQVTLRCSPKSGHDTVSWYQQALGQGPQFIFQYYEEEERQRGNFPDRFSGHQFPNYSSELNVNALLLGDSALYLCASARLGTGNTGELFFGEGSRLTVL.

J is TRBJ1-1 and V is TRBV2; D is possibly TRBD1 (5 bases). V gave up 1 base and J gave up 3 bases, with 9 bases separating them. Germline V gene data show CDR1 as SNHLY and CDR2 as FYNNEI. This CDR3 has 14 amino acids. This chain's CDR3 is CASSEGGADTEAFF. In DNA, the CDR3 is TGTGCCAGCAGTGAAGGGGGCGCGGACACTGAAGCTTTCTTT.

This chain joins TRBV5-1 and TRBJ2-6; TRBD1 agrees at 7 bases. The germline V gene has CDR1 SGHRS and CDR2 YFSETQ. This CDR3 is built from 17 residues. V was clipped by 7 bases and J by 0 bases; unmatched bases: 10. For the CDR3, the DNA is TGCGCCAGCTTACCTACAGGGGTCGGCTCTGGGGCCAACGTCCTGACTTTC. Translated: CASLPTGVGSGANVLTF.

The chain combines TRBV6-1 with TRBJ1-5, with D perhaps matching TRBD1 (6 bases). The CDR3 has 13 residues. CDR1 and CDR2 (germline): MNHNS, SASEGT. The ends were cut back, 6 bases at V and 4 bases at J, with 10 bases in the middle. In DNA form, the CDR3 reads TGTGCCAGCAGCTCAGGGGCAAATCAGCCCCAGCATTTT. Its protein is CASSSGANQPQHF.

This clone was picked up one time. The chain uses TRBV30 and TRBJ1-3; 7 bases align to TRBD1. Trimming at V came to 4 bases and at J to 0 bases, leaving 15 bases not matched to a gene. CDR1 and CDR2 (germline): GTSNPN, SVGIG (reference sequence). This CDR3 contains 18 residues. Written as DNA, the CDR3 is TGTGCCTGGATCGTGGGTTCATGGGGACAGCACTCTGGAAACACCATATATTTT. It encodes CAWIVGSWGQHSGNTIYF.

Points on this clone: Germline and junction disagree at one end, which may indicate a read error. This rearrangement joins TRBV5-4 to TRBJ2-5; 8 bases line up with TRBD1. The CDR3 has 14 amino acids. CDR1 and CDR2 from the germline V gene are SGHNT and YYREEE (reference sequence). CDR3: CTSSSGQAQETQYF. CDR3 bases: TGTACCAGCAGCTCGGGACAGGCCCAAGAGACCCAGTACTTC.

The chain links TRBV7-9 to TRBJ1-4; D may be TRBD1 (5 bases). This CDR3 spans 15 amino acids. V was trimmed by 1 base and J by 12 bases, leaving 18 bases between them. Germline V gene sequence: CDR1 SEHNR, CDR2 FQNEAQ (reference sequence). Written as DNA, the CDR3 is TGTGCCAGCAGCTTAGAACCGGCGGGGGTCGTGGAACTGTTTTTT. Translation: CASSLEPAGVVELFF.

The CDR3 loop reads CAWSDPDRGYNEKLFF. The DNA for the CDR3 is TGTGCCTGGAGTGATCCAGACAGGGGGTATAATGAAAAACTGTTTTTT. The chain has TRBV30 and TRBJ1-4; 9 bases match TRBD1. Trimming cost V 1 base and J 4 bases; bases outside gene matches: 7. From germline, CDR1 is GTSNPN and CDR2 SVGIG (reference sequence). CDR3 length: 16 amino acids. The variable domain in full, with the rest retrieved from reference TRBV30 and TRBJ1-4, is SQTIHQWPATLVQPVGSPLSLECTVEGTSNPNLYWYRQAAGRGLQLLFYSVGIGQISSEVPQNLSASRPQDRQFILSSKKLLLSDSGFYLCAWSDPDRGYNEKLFFGSGTQLSVL.

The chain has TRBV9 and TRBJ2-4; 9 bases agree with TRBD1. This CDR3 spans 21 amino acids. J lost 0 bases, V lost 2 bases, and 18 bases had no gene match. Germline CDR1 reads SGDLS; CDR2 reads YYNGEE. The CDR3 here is CASSVRDRAHPSFLAKNIQYF. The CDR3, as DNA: TGTGCCAGCAGCGTCCGGGACAGGGCACACCCCTCTTTCTTAGCCAAAAACATTCAGTACTTC.

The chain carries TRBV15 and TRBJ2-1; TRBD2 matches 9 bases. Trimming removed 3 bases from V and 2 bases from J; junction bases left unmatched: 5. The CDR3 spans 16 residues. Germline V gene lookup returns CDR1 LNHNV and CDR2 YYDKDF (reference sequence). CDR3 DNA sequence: TGTGCCACCAGCAGGGCAGCGGGGGGAGCCTACAATGAGCAGTTCTTC. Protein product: CATSRAAGGAYNEQFF.

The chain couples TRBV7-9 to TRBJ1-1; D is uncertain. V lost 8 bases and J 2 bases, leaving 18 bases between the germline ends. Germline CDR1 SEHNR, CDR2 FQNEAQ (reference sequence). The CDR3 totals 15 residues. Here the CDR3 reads CASERARTSNTEAFF. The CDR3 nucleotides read TGTGCCAGCGAGCGGGCCCGCACTTCTAACACTGAAGCTTTCTTT.

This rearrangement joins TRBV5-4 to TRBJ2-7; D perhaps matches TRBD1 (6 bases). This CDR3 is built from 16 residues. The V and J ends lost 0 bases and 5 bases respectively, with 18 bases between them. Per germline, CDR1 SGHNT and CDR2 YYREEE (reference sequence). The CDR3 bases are TGTGCCAGCAGCTTGGCAAGCCAAACAGGGAGCGACGAGCAGTACTTC. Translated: CASSLASQTGSDEQYF.